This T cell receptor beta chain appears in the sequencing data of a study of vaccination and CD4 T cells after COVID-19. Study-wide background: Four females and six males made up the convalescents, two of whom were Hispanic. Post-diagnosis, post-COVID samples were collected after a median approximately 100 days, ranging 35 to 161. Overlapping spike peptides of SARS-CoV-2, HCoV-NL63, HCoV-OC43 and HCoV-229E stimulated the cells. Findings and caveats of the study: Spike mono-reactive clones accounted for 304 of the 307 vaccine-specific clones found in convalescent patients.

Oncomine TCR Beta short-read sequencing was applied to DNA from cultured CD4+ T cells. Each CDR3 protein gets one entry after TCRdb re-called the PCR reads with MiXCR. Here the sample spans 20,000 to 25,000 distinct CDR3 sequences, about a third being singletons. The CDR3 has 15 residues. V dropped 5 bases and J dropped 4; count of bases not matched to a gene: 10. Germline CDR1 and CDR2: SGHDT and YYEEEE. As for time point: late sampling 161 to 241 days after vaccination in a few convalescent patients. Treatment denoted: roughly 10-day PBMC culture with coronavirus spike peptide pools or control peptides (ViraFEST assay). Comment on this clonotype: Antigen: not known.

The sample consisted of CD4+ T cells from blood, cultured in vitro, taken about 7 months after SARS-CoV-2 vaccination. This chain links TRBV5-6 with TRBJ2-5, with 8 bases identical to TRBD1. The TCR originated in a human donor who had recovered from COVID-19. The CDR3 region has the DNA TGTGCCAGCAGTTCAATTCAGGGGGCGGGAGAGACCCAGTACTTC. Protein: CASSSIQGAGETQYF.